The 26 T cell receptor beta chains presented below share a single source sample, sequenced in a study of T cells in Graves' hyperthyroidism and ophthalmopathy. Amplified regions were TCR beta CDR3 sequences from RNA transcripts. The HTBI set primed first-round TCR CDR3 RT-PCR. TCRdb reanalysed the multiplex PCR reads using MiXCR and keeps one entry per CDR3 protein. This sample carries hundreds of thousands of distinct CDR3 sequences, about a fifth of them seen once, and the ten largest clones take approximately 30%. The sequencing input was blood. All receptors derive from a man aged 25-40 years with Graves' ophthalmopathy.

There are a few counts of this clonotype. This rearrangement joins TRBV7-2 to TRBJ1-4; D unresolved. Germline CDR1 and CDR2: SGHTA and FQGNSA. V was trimmed by 5 bases and J by 2 bases, leaving 12 bases between them. CDR3 length: 15 amino acids. The CDR3 sequence: CASSPLRSTNEKLFF. Here the CDR3 DNA reads TGTGCCAGCAGCCCCCTCCGGTCCACTAATGAAAAACTGTTTTTT.

The V gene is TRBV10-3, the J gene TRBJ2-1; TRBD1 matches 7 bases. The V gene's germline CDR1 is ENHRY and CDR2 SYGVKD. V dropped 10 bases and J dropped 7; count of bases not matched to a gene: 10. The CDR3 spans 13 residues. The CDR3 DNA follows: TGTGCCACCCGGGACAGCGCCGTTAATGAGCAGTTCTTC. This gives the protein CATRDSAVNEQFF.

This clonotype showed up just a few times. The V call is TRBV12-3 or TRBV12-4, the J call TRBJ2-6; TRBD2 agrees at 11 bases. The CDR3 is made up of 17 amino acids. Trimming took 3 bases from V and 3 from J; bases not matched to a gene: 4. The CDR3, as DNA: TGTGCCAGCAGTTTGGTTCTAGCGGGAGGTGGGGCCAACGTCCTGACTTTC. This encodes CASSLVLAGGGANVLTF.

V usage is TRBV20-1 and J usage is TRBJ2-7; 11 bases line up with TRBD2. The germline CDR1 and CDR2 sequences are DFQATT and SNEGSKA (reference sequence). Trimming cost V 3 bases and J 3 bases; bases outside gene matches: 13. The CDR3 loop spans 17 amino acids. The CDR3 loop reads CSARASGRSLFNYEQYF. CDR3 sequence (DNA): TGCAGTGCTAGGGCTAGCGGGAGGTCCCTCTTCAACTACGAGCAGTACTTC.

This clonotype was observed a single time. This chain links TRBV6-2 or TRBV6-3 with TRBJ2-3; 10 bases fit TRBD2. The CDR3 has 16 amino acids. Looked up from germline, CDR1 is MNHEY and CDR2 is SVGEGT. The V and J ends lost 5 bases and 10 bases, in that order; junction bases with no gene match: 15. The CDR3 spells CASSETASGRAYAQYF. In DNA, the CDR3 is TGTGCCAGCAGTGAAACGGCAAGCGGGAGGGCTTATGCGCAGTATTTT.

This clonotype was detected a few times. CDR3 loop: CASSYSRTSGNYNEQFF. The CDR3 DNA follows: TGTGCCAGCAGTTACTCCCGGACTAGCGGGAATTACAATGAGCAGTTCTTC. The V call is TRBV6-5, the J call TRBJ2-1; TRBD2 agrees at 12 bases. This CDR3 spans 17 amino acids. CDR1 is MNHEY, CDR2 SVGAGI, per germline. The J segment lost 4 bases and the V segment lost 0 bases, leaving 4 bases of the junction unmatched.

The rearrangement links TRBV4-3 to TRBJ2-2; 7 nucleotides agree with TRBD1. From germline, CDR1 is LGHNA and CDR2 YSLEER. J was trimmed by 4 bases and V by 1 base; bases with no gene match: 9. The CDR3 consists of 17 residues. The CDR3 spells CASSQGGTAFTTGELFF. Here the CDR3 DNA reads TGCGCCAGCAGCCAAGGAGGGACAGCCTTTACCACCGGGGAGCTGTTTTTT.

This clonotype was recorded many times. The chain has TRBV2 and TRBJ2-3, with D perhaps matching TRBD1 or TRBD2 (5 bases each). The V end lost 10 bases, the J end lost 3 bases, and 14 bases lay between the germline ends. CDR1 SNHLY and CDR2 FYNNEI come from the germline V gene. The CDR3 totals 13 residues. The CDR3 reads CATKGEGTDTQYF. In DNA form, the CDR3 reads TGTGCCACCAAGGGAGAGGGGACAGATACGCAGTATTTT. Filled out from reference TRBV2 and TRBJ2-3, the complete variable domain reads EPEVTQTPSHQVTQMGQEVILRCVPISNHLYFYWYRQILGQKVEFLVSFYNNEISEKSEIFDDQFSVERPDGSNFTLKIRSTKLEDSAMYFCATKGEGTDTQYFGPGTRLTVL.

Here the CDR3 DNA reads TGTGCCTGGAGTCCGGGAAGCGGCGGGGAGCTGTTTTTT. This codes for CAWSPGSGGELFF. The chain combines TRBV30 with TRBJ2-2; D possibly corresponds to TRBD2 (5 bases). Germline V gene data show CDR1 as GTSNPN and CDR2 as SVGIG (reference sequence). This CDR3 is built from 13 residues. The V gene lost 2 bases and the J gene lost 7 bases, with 11 bases spanning the gap.

This clonotype appeared many times. The rearrangement links TRBV20-1 to TRBJ2-3; TRBD2 matches at 10 bases. The CDR3 covers 14 residues. V gave up 4 bases and J gave up 4 bases; unmatched junction bases: 5. Germline CDR1 reads DFQATT; CDR2 reads SNEGSKA (reference sequence). CDR3 in DNA: TGCAGTGCTATAAGCGGGAGGGCTGCAGATACGCAGTATTTT. It translates to CSAISGRAADTQYF.

This clonotype turned up a few times. This sequence joins TRBV5-7 and TRBJ2-1, with 16 bases lining up with TRBD2. TRBV5-7 is an open reading frame whose function is uncertain. Trimming removed 9 bases from V and 5 bases from J; junction bases left unmatched: 11. The CDR3 consists of 17 residues. DNA for the CDR3: TGTGCCACCAGTGGGACTAGCGGGAGGGGCCTCGACAATGAGCAGTTCTTC. It yields the protein CATSGTSGRGLDNEQFF.

This rearrangement joins TRBV7-9 to TRBJ1-1; D not certain. Germline assignment: CDR1 SEHNR and CDR2 FQNEAQ (reference sequence). Trimming removed 4 bases at V and 3 bases at J, with 15 bases between. The CDR3 extends over 15 amino acids. CDR3 in DNA: TGTGCCAGCAGCTCCATAGTAATAGAGGACACTGAAGCTTTCTTT. This encodes CASSSIVIEDTEAFF. Variable domain in full (rest from reference TRBV7-9 and TRBJ1-1): DTGVSQNPRHKITKRGQNVTFRCDPISEHNRLYWYRQTLGQGPEFLTYFQNEAQLEKSRLLSDRFSAERPKGSFSTLEIQRTEQGDSAMYLCASSSIVIEDTEAFFGQGTRLTVV.

Ten or more counts support this clonotype. The chain has TRBV20-1 and TRBJ2-3; 7 bases are a match to TRBD2. The trim removed 1 base at V and 4 bases at J, leaving 5 bases unmatched. The CDR3 length is 14 residues. Germline V CDR1 and CDR2: DFQATT, SNEGSKA (reference sequence). The CDR3: CSARGGSGADTQYF. CDR3 coding DNA: TGCAGTGCTAGAGGCGGGAGCGGGGCAGATACGCAGTATTTT.

This clonotype was counted at least ten times. This chain connects TRBV5-1 to TRBJ2-7, with 8 nucleotides matching TRBD1. Trimming at V came to 4 bases and at J to 2 bases, leaving 8 bases not matched to a gene. Germline V gene sequence: CDR1 SGHRS, CDR2 YFSETQ. This CDR3 comprises 15 residues. The CDR3 sequence: CASSLPGQETYEQYF. The DNA for the CDR3 is TGCGCCAGCAGCCTCCCGGGACAGGAGACCTACGAGCAGTACTTC.

The V and J genes are TRBV3-1 and TRBJ2-7; 11 nucleotides line up with TRBD2. After removal of 4 bases from V and 3 bases from J, the junction contained 5 bases not matched to a gene. This CDR3 has 15 residues. Germline-derived CDR1 and CDR2 are LGHDT and YNNKEL (reference sequence). CDR3 sequence: CASSPLAGGNYEQYF. The CDR3 DNA reads as TGTGCCAGCAGCCCTCTAGCGGGAGGTAACTACGAGCAGTACTTC.

This clonotype has just a few counts. The chain has TRBV6-2 or TRBV6-3 and TRBJ2-1; no firm D call. The CDR3 spans 16 residues. V gave up 0 bases and J gave up 7 bases, with 16 bases separating them. The germline CDR1 and CDR2 sequences are MNHEY and SVGEGT. CDR3 amino acids: CASSYSGHRVGNEQFF. CDR3 sequence (DNA): TGTGCCAGCAGTTACTCGGGTCACCGGGTCGGGAATGAGCAGTTCTTC.

The CDR3 bases are TGTGCCTCATCCCGCCTGAGGGGGCGTAGGAATGAGCAGTTCTTC. Translated, it gives CASSRLRGRRNEQFF. This chain links TRBV30 with TRBJ2-1, with TRBD1 identical over 7 bases. The V gene's germline CDR1 is GTSNPN and CDR2 SVGIG (reference sequence). V trimming: 7 bases; J trimming: 7 bases; junction bases outside the gene matches: 16. CDR3 length: 15 amino acids.

This clonotype was picked up many times. The CDR3 DNA follows: TGTGCCAGCAGCCTCCTCCTCATGACGGCTAACACTGAAGCTTTCTTT. Translating it yields CASSLLLMTANTEAFF. This chain connects TRBV7-8 to TRBJ1-1; no definite D call. CDR3 size: 16 residues. Per the germline V gene, CDR1 is SGHVS and CDR2 is FQNEAQ. Trimming took off 5 bases at V and 2 bases at J, with 18 bases between the two ends. Using reference TRBV7-8 and TRBJ1-1 for the parts outside the CDR3, the full variable domain is GAGVSQSPRYKVAKRGQDVALRCDPISGHVSLFWYQQALGQGPEFLTYFQNEAQLDKSGLPSDRFFAERPEGSVSTLKIQRTQQEDSAVYLCASSLLLMTANTEAFFGQGTRLTVV.

This clonotype has only a few counts. The chain couples TRBV10-3 to TRBJ1-6; the D is unclear. The CDR3 spans 13 residues. CDR1 is ENHRY, CDR2 SYGVKD, per germline. With 7 bases removed from V and 7 bases from J, the gap between germline ends came to 11 bases. CDR3 sequence: CAITGSSNSPLHF. For the CDR3, the DNA is TGTGCCATCACTGGCAGCTCAAATTCACCCCTCCACTTT.

Written as DNA, the CDR3 is TGTGCCAGCGCCAATGGGTATCCTCGTCAGGGGTTTCAAGAGACCCAGTACTTC. As protein: CASANGYPRQGFQETQYF. The V and J genes are TRBV6-1 and TRBJ2-5, with a weak D call TRBD1 (6 bases). Germline loops: CDR1 MNHNS, CDR2 SASEGT. Trimming left V 8 bases short and J 2 bases short, with 27 bases between. CDR3 length: 18 residues.

The chain uses TRBV20-1 and TRBJ2-7; tentative D call: TRBD2 (6 bases). V shed 2 bases and J shed 1 base, with 9 bases lying between them. Germline V gene data show CDR1 as DFQATT and CDR2 as SNEGSKA (reference sequence). The CDR3 runs 13 residues. This chain's CDR3 is CSARTSRSYEQYF. Written as DNA, the CDR3 is TGCAGTGCTAGAACTAGCCGGTCCTACGAGCAGTACTTC.

The chain links TRBV4-2 to TRBJ2-7, with 7 bases aligning to TRBD2. V shed 1 base and J 2 bases; nucleotides not matched to a gene: 5. The length of the CDR3 is 15 residues. The germline V gene encodes CDR1 LGHNA and CDR2 YNFKEQ. The CDR3 loop is CASSQGTGTTYEQYF. CDR3 nucleotides: TGTGCCAGCAGCCAAGGAACCGGGACTACCTACGAGCAGTACTTC.

In regard to this clonotype: Just one base apart from a much larger clone, this may be a read error. This chain connects TRBV6-2 or TRBV6-3 to TRBJ2-5; 11 bases match TRBD1. Germline V gene data show CDR1 as MNHEY and CDR2 as SVGEGT. J gave up 9 bases and V 7 bases, and 10 bases lay outside the gene matches. The CDR3 totals 14 residues. CDR3 bases: TGTGCCAGCAAAGGGACAGGGGGACTGGACGCCCAGTACTTC. Translating it yields CASKGTGGLDAQYF.

In this sample, this clonotype turned up many times. The V gene is TRBV11-2, the J gene TRBJ2-5, with TRBD2 matching 12 bases. Unmatched junction bases numbered 7, after V lost 4 bases and J lost 1 base. This CDR3 spans 17 amino acids. Germline-derived CDR1 and CDR2 are SGHAT and FQNNGV. CDR3 nucleotides: TGTGCCAGCAGCTCGCTCGGGACTAGCGGGCCCCAAGAGACCCAGTACTTC. Translating it yields CASSSLGTSGPQETQYF.

This chain joins TRBV3-1 and TRBJ2-3, with TRBD2 matching over 11 bases. J gave up 2 bases and V 3 bases, and 1 base lay outside the gene matches. The CDR3 is made up of 15 amino acids. Germline lookup yields CDR1 LGHDT and CDR2 YNNKEL (reference sequence). CDR3 nucleotides: TGTGCCAGCAGCCAGACTAGCGGGGTCACAGATACGCAGTATTTT. This gives the protein CASSQTSGVTDTQYF.

The rearrangement joins TRBV9 to TRBJ2-1; 7 nucleotides align to TRBD1. The J segment lost 3 bases and the V segment lost 0 bases, leaving 3 bases of the junction unmatched. The CDR3 spans 15 residues. Germline lookup yields CDR1 SGDLS and CDR2 YYNGEE. For the CDR3, the DNA is TGTGCCAGCAGCGTAGAACAGGGGAGCTACAATGAGCAGTTCTTC. Encoded protein: CASSVEQGSYNEQFF.